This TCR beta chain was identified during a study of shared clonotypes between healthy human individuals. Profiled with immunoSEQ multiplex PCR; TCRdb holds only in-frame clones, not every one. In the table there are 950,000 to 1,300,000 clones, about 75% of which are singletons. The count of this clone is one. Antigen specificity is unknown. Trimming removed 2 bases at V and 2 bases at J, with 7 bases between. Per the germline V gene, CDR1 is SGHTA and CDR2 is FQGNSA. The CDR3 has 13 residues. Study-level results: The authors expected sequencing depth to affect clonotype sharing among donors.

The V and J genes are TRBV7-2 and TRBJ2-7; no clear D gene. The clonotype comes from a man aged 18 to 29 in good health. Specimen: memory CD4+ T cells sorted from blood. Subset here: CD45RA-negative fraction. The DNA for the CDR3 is TGTGCCAGCAGCTTAAACACCCCCTACGAGCAGTACTTC. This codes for CASSLNTPYEQYF.